The rows below give T cell receptor beta chains drawn from one sample of a study of T cell responses to AZD1222 COVID-19 vaccine. Sequencing used immunoSEQ multiplex PCR; TCRdb keeps in-frame clones, though not all of them. The data show some 120,000 clones, just over 85% seen once. The sequencing used peripheral blood, collected on day 0 of AZD1222 vaccination. These TCRs come from an adult in good health. Each CDR3 is given with its conserved first and last residue. A D gene is named only where the DNA matches it firmly. Not every row has a clone size; where given, it reads once, few, many or a size class.

v_call,j_call,d_call,clone_size,cdr3_length,cdr3_aa,cdr3_nt
TRBV7-2,TRBJ2-1,TRBD2,NA,17,CASSPGLAGGPGNEQFF,TGTGCCAGCAGCCCAGGACTAGCGGGGGGGCCGGGGAATGAGCAGTTCTTC
TRBV3-1/TRBV3-2,TRBJ2-7,TRBD1,NA,14,CASSQDDRGYEQYF,TGTGCCAGCAGCCAAGATGACAGGGGTTACGAGCAGTACTTC
TRBV7-9,TRBJ2-7,NA,NA,12,CASSLGSYEQYF,TGTGCCAGCAGCTTAGGAAGCTACGAGCAGTACTTC
TRBV6-1,TRBJ1-3,NA,NA,16,CASSASSSGARNTIYF,TGTGCCAGCAGTGCTAGTAGTTCAGGGGCGAGAAACACCATATATTTT
TRBV5-5,TRBJ1-2,NA,NA,17,CASSFRTGDPLRGGYTF,TGTGCCAGCAGCTTTCGGACGGGGGACCCACTCAGAGGGGGCTACACCTTC
TRBV5-1,TRBJ2-7,TRBD2,NA,19,CASSLGASGSFEGFYEQYF,TGCGCCAGCAGCTTGGGGGCTAGCGGGAGTTTTGAGGGATTCTACGAGCAGTACTTC
TRBV24-1,TRBJ2-7,NA,NA,13,CATSDSDKYEQYF,TGTGCCACCAGTGACTCTGACAAATACGAGCAGTACTTC
TRBV5-4,TRBJ1-3,NA,NA,17,CASSLDGGRGSGNTIYF,TGTGCCAGCAGCTTGGATGGTGGCAGGGGATCTGGAAACACCATATATTTT
TRBV15,TRBJ1-2,TRBD1,NA,14,CATSRDHRGPGYTF,TGTGCCACCAGCAGAGACCACAGGGGGCCTGGCTACACCTTC
TRBV3-1/TRBV3-2,TRBJ2-7,NA,few,11,CASSGDYEQYF,TGTGCCAGCAGCGGGGACTACGAGCAGTACTTC
TRBV6-5,TRBJ1-4,TRBD1,once,15,CASRAQGATNEKLFF,TGTGCCAGCAGAGCCCAGGGGGCAACTAATGAAAAACTGTTTTTT
TRBV7-9,TRBJ1-2,NA,NA,17,CASNRGLGIRDSYGYTF,TGTGCCAGCAACCGCGGATTAGGGATCCGGGATTCCTATGGCTACACCTTC
TRBV28,TRBJ1-2,TRBD1,NA,16,CASSSGQGPPFYGYTF,TGTGCCAGCAGTTCGGGACAGGGACCCCCCTTCTATGGCTACACCTTC
TRBV29-1,TRBJ1-2,NA,NA,13,CSVPVPAAYGYTF,TGCAGCGTTCCGGTTCCAGCAGCCTATGGCTACACCTTC
TRBV29-1,TRBJ1-5,NA,NA,13,CSVGENSNQPQHF,TGCAGCGTTGGAGAGAATAGCAATCAGCCCCAGCATTTT
TRBV21-1,TRBJ2-7,NA,NA,18,CASRNPQQRTSSFDEQYF,TGTGCCAGCAGGAACCCGCAACAGAGGACTAGCAGTTTCGACGAGCAGTACTTC